This T cell receptor beta chain was sequenced during a study of blood T cell repertoires in COVID-19. Study-wide context: PBMCs, B-cell-depleted T cells, or T cells were the source of the cDNA or gDNA that made up the material.

Method: immunoSEQ multiplex PCR; TCRdb's copy keeps in-frame clones and lacks some. Of over 110,000 clones listed, approximately 88% are singletons. Trimming removed 5 bases from V and 4 bases from J; junction bases left unmatched: 7. Germline V gene data show CDR1 as LNHNV and CDR2 as YYDKDF (reference sequence). This CDR3 is built from 16 residues. The genes are TRBV15 and TRBJ2-3; TRBD2 agrees at 12 bases. Sequences were obtained from peripheral blood. This TCR was recovered from a human donor in a cohort sampled during active COVID-19. The CDR3 sequence is CATSGGPSGGADTQYF. CDR3 DNA: TGTGCCACCAGCGGAGGTCCTAGCGGGGGGGCAGATACGCAGTATTTT.